The clone carrying this T cell receptor (beta chain) came up many times. These data originate in a study of T-cell reconstitution after alpha-beta-depleted transplantation in children. Preparation of the TCRbeta library used unique molecular identifiers. Each CDR3 protein is one row after TCRdb ran MiXCR on the PCR reads. The profile shows 100,000 to 120,000 distinct CDR3 sequences, about a tenth of them singletons. Germline values: CDR1 ENHRY, CDR2 SYGVKD. Trimming cost V 10 bases and J 4 bases; bases outside gene matches: 4. The CDR3 loop spans 14 amino acids. The chain employs TRBV10-3 and TRBJ2-1; 13 bases are a match to TRBD2. The TCR sequence derives from a human donor who donated a stem cell graft to a child with acute lymphoblastic leukemia. The sequences come from PBMCs from the stem cell graft donor, collected from the stem cell graft. The DNA for the CDR3 is TGTGCCAGTCGGACTAGCGGGAGTTACAATGAGCAGTTCTTC. It yields the protein CASRTSGSYNEQFF.